This T cell receptor beta chain was sequenced in a study of T cell changes during pregnancy in multiple sclerosis. V lost 0 bases and J lost 3, with 11 bases in between. CDR1 and CDR2 (germline): LGHNA, YSLEER. This CDR3 has 16 residues. TCRdb's copy holds only in-frame clones and misses some; the assay was immunoSEQ multiplex PCR. Of approximately 60,000 clones listed, 80% to 95% were seen once; the top ten hold approximately 2.3%. The V call is TRBV4-3, the J call TRBJ1-4; D is uncertain. This TCR came from a female donor with multiple sclerosis, enrolled in a pregnancy study. Sequencing used peripheral blood, obtained in the first trimester of pregnancy. CDR3 in amino acids: CASSQERGPANEKLFF. In DNA, the CDR3 is TGCGCCAGCAGCCAAGAGCGCGGGCCAGCTAATGAAAAACTGTTTTTT.